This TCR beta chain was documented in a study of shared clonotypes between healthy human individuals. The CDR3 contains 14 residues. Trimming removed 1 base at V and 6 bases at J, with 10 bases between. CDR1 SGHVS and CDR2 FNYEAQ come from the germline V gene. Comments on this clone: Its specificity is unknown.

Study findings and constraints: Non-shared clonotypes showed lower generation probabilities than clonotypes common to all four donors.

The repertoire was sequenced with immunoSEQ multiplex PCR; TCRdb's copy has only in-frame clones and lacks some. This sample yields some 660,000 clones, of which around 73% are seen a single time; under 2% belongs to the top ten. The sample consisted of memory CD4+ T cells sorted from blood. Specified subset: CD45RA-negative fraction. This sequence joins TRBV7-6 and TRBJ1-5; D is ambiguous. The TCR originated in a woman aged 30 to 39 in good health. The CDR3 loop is CASSLGVSSQPQHF. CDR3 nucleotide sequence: TGTGCCAGCAGCTTAGGGGTTTCAAGTCAGCCCCAGCATTTT.